The source of this T cell receptor (beta chain) is a study of T cells of healthy individuals. Trimming cost V 7 bases and J 8 bases, with 11 bases left between them. This CDR3 has 12 residues. CDR1 SNHLY and CDR2 FYNNEI come from the germline V gene. TCRdb independently ran MiXCR on the 5' RACE reads; one entry per CDR3 protein. The profile shows 60,000 to 75,000 distinct CDR3 sequences, under 20% of them singletons. The source is a human donor in good health. The chain recombines TRBV2 with TRBJ1-4; D is unresolved. The CDR3 region has the DNA TGTGCCAGCAACTCCGGGTTCGAAAAACTGTTTTTT. Its protein product is CASNSGFEKLFF.